This is a list of T cell receptor beta chains from one sample in a study of OX40 agonist ivuxolimab in advanced cancers. Sequenced by immunoSEQ multiplex PCR; TCRdb stores in-frame clones only, minus some. The sample lists 20,000 to 25,000 clones, about 77% occurring once. The sequenced sample was CD4+ or CD8+ T cells sorted from blood, obtained in a trial of the OX40 agonist ivuxolimab. Receptor source: an adult with an advanced solid tumor such as melanoma, head and neck, liver or kidney cancer. CDR3s include the opening cysteine and the closing phenylalanine or tryptophan. The D gene is left open where the match is weak. Clone size is given for some rows only: seen once, a few or many times, or a class if the clone is expanded.

TRBJ1-4,NA,NA,TRBV7-7,TGTGCCAGCAGCCCGGGTCCAAGGGTCAGACGCCCAACTAATGAAAAACTGTTTTTT,CASSPGPRVRRPTNEKLFF
TRBJ1-2,NA,NA,TRBV2,TGTGCCAGCAATTTGGGGCTTGGCAACTATGGCTACACCTTC,CASNLGLGNYGYTF
TRBJ2-2,TRBD1,NA,TRBV9,TGTGCCAGCAGCGTAGGATGGGGGCAGGGGGCCTACACCGGGGAGCTGTTTTTT,CASSVGWGQGAYTGELFF
TRBJ2-5,TRBD1,NA,TRBV25-1,TGTGCCACCGCCGCAGGGGGCGTTCAGACCCAGTACTTC,CATAAGGVQTQYF
TRBJ2-5,TRBD1,once,TRBV4-1,TGCGCCAGCAGCCACCTGGACAGGGGGTACCAAGAGACCCAGTACTTC,CASSHLDRGYQETQYF
TRBJ1-6,NA,NA,TRBV11-2,TGTGCCAGCAGCTTAGCGGGCAGGGGTAATTCACCCCTCCACTTT,CASSLAGRGNSPLHF
TRBJ2-4,NA,NA,TRBV6-5,TGTGCCAGCAGTTCTAAGGGGATTCAGTACTTC,CASSSKGIQYF
TRBJ1-2,NA,NA,TRBV20-1,TGCAGTACAGCGAGAAACTATGGCTACACCTTC,CSTARNYGYTF
TRBJ1-1,TRBD1,NA,TRBV7-9,TGTGCCAGCAGCAGGGGGGACAGGGCAGCTTTCTTT,CASSRGDRAAFF
TRBJ2-3,NA,NA,TRBV9,TGTGCCAGCAGCGTCAGGAGCCGTGCAGATACGCAGTATTTT,CASSVRSRADTQYF
TRBJ2-6,NA,once,TRBV28,TGTGCCAGCAGCTCTCAGGGCTCTGGGGCCAACGTCCTGACTTTC,CASSSQGSGANVLTF